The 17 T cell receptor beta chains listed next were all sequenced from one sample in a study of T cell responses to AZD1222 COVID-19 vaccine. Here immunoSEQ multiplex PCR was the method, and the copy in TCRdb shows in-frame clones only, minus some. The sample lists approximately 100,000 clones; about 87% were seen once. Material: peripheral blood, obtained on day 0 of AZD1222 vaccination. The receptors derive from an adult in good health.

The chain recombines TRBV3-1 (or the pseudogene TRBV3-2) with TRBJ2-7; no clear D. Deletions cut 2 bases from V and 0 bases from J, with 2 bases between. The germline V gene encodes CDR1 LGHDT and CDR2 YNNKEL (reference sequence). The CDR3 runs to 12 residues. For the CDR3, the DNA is TGTGCCAGCAGCCAATCCTCCTACGAGCAGTACTTC. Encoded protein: CASSQSSYEQYF.

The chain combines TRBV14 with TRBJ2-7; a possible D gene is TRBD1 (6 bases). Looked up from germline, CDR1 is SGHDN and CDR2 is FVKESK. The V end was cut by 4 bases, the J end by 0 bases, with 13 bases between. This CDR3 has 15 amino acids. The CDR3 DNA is TGTGCCAGCAGCCCCCTAACAGGGAGCTCCTACGAGCAGTACTTC. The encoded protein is CASSPLTGSSYEQYF. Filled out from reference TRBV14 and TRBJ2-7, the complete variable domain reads EAGVTQFPSHSVIEKGQTVTLRCDPISGHDNLYWYRRVMGKEIKFLLHFVKESKQDESGMPNNRFLAERTGGTYSTLKVQPAELEDSGVYFCASSPLTGSSYEQYFGPGTRLTVT.

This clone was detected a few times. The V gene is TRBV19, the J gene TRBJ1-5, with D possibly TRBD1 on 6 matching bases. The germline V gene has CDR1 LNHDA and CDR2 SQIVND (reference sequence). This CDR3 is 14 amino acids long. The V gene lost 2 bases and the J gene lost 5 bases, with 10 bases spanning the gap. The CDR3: CASSIRGADQPQHF. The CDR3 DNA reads TGTGCCAGTAGTATAAGGGGGGCCGATCAGCCCCAGCATTTT.

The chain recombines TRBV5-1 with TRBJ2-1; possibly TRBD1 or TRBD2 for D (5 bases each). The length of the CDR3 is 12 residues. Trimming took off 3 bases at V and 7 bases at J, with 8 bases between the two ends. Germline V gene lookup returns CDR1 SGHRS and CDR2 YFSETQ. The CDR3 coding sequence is TGCGCCAGCAGCTCGGGACGTAATGAGCAGTTCTTC. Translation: CASSSGRNEQFF.

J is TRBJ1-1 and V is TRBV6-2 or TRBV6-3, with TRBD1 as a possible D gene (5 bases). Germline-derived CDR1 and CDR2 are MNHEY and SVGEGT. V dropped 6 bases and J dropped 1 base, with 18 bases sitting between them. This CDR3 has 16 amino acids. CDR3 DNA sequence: TGTGCCAGCAGCCGATCTCCGGGACGGGCGAACACTGAAGCTTTCTTT. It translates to CASSRSPGRANTEAFF.

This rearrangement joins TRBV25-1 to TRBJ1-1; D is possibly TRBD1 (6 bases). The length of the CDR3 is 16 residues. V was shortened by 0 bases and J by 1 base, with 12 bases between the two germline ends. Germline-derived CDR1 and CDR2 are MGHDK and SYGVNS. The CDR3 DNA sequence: TGTGCCAGCAGTGAATATAGGACAGCGGCGAACACTGAAGCTTTCTTT. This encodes CASSEYRTAANTEAFF.

CDR3 region: CASSRQGENYGYTF. For the CDR3, the DNA is TGTGCCAGCAGCCGACAGGGGGAAAACTATGGCTACACCTTC. The chain recombines TRBV4-2 with TRBJ1-2, with 9 bases fitting TRBD1. The CDR3 sequence is 14 residues long. Per germline, CDR1 LGHNA and CDR2 YNFKEQ. With 4 bases clipped from V and 2 bases from J, the junction kept 2 bases outside the gene matches.

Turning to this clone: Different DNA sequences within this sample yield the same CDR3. The CDR3 DNA sequence: TGTGCCAGCAGCTTAGGGGCTGGGAGAGAGCAGTACTTC. Its protein is CASSLGAGREQYF. V usage is TRBV5-6 and J usage is TRBJ2-7; D might be TRBD1 or TRBD2, each matching 5 bases. Germline loops: CDR1 SGHDT, CDR2 YYEEEE. Between the trimmed V and J ends, which lost 2 bases and 7 bases, there was a span of 13 bases. The CDR3 extends over 13 amino acids. Together with reference TRBV5-6 and TRBJ2-7, the CDR3 gives the full variable domain: DAGVTQSPTHLIKTRGQQVTLRCSPKSGHDTVSWYQQALGQGPQFIFQYYEEEERQRGNFPDRFSGHQFPNYSSELNVNALLLGDSALYLCASSLGAGREQYFGPGTRLTVT.

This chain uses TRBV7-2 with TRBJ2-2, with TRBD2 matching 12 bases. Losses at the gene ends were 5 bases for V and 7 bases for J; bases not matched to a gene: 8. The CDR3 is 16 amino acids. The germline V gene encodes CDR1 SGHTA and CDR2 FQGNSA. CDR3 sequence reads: CASSPRLAGEYGELFF. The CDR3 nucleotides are TGTGCCAGCAGCCCGCGACTAGCGGGGGAGTACGGGGAGCTGTTTTTT.

The CDR3 DNA reads TGTGCCAGCAGTGGACCGGGACTACCAAGCACAGATACGCAGTATTTT. Amino acid sequence: CASSGPGLPSTDTQYF. The chain combines TRBV2 with TRBJ2-3; 7 bases fit TRBD2. This CDR3 is 16 amino acids long. CDR1 and CDR2 (germline): SNHLY, FYNNEI. After removal of 4 bases from V and 0 bases from J, the junction contained 7 bases not matched to a gene.

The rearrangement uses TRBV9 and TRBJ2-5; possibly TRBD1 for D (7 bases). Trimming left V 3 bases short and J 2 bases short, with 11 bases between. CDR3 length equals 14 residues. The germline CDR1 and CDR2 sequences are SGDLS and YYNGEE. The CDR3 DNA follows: TGTGCCAGCAGCGCCCAGGGGGGTCAAGAGACCCAGTACTTC. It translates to CASSAQGGQETQYF.

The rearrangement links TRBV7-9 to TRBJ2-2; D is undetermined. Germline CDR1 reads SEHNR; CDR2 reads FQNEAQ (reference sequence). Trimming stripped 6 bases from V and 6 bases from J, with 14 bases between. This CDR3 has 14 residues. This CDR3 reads CASRLLLGSGELFF. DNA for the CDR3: TGTGCCAGCAGACTTCTACTGGGGTCCGGGGAGCTGTTTTTT.

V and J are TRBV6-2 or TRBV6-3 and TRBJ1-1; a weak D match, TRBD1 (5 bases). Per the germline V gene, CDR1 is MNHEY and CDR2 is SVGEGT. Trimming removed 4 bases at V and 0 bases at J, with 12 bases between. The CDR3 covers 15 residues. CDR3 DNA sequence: TGTGCCAGCAGTTCCCCGGCGACAGTGAACACTGAAGCTTTCTTT. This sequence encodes CASSSPATVNTEAFF.

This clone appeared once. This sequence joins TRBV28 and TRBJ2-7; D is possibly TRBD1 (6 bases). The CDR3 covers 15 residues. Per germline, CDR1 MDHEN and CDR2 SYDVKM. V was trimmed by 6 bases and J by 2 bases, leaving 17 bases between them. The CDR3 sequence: CASSPLGALTYEQYF. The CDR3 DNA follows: TGTGCCAGCAGCCCTTTGGGGGCGCTAACCTACGAGCAGTACTTC.

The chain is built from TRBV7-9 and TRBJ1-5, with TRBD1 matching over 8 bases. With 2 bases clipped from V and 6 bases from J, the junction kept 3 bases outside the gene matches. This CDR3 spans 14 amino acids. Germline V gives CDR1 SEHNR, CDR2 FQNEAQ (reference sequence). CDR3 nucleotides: TGTGCCAGCAGCTTATCAGGGGGCGGTCAGCCCCAGCATTTT. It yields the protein CASSLSGGGQPQHF.

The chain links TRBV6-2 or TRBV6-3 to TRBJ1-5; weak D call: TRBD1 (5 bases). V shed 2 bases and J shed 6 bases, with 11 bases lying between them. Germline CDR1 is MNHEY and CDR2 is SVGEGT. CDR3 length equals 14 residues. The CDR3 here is CASSYIGGTQPQHF. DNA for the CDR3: TGTGCCAGCAGTTACATCGGGGGGACTCAGCCCCAGCATTTT.

In nucleotides, the CDR3 is TGTGCCAGCAGTCATGACGGCTATGGCTACACCTTC. It encodes CASSHDGYGYTF. The chain couples TRBV6-5 to TRBJ1-2, with D uncertain. This CDR3 contains 12 residues. V was cut by 5 bases and J by 4 bases, with 8 bases left in between. Germline lookup yields CDR1 MNHEY and CDR2 SVGAGI.